Listed here are 13 T cell receptor beta chains from one sample, sequenced in a study of T cell clonality in common variable immunodeficiency. The protocol was immunoSEQ multiplex PCR, while the TCRdb copy is restricted to in-frame clones and leaves out a portion. The record shows roughly 34,000 clones for this sample, with no singletons present. The sample comprised peripheral blood mononuclear cells. The receptors derive from a person aged 18 to 75 in good health.

This clone came up many times. The read stops 3 residues short of the end of the CDR3; the missing end is completed from the germline J gene. The V gene is TRBV6-1, the J gene TRBJ1-6; possible D gene TRBD1, 5 bases. Germline values: CDR1 MNHNS, CDR2 SASEGT. Between the trimmed V and J ends, which lost 4 bases and 5 bases, there was a span of 15 bases. The CDR3 loop spans 16 amino acids. The part of the CDR3 DNA that was read is TGTGCCAGCAGTGTGGGAGGCAGGGCGAATAATTCACCC. Translated, it gives CASSVGGRANNSP. The CDR3 in its entirety is CASSVGGRANNSPLHF.

This clone was picked up many times. The read is 3 residues too short to cover the CDR3 end, so that end is filled in from the germline J gene. The V gene is TRBV30, the J gene TRBJ1-2, with TRBD1 matching 7 bases. Germline CDR1 GTSNPN, CDR2 SVGIG (reference sequence). This CDR3 spans 10 amino acids. The covered CDR3 bases are TGTGCCTGCCAGGGGGGAGGC. It translates to CACQGGG. The whole CDR3 is CACQGGGYTF. Looking up the rest from reference TRBV30 and TRBJ1-2 gives the full variable domain: SQTIHQWPATLVQPVGSPLSLECTVEGTSNPNLYWYRQAAGRGLQLLFYSVGIGQISSEVPQNLSASRPQDRQFILSSKKLLLSDSGFYLCACQGGGYTFGSGTRLTVV.

This clone has a count of ten or more. With the read ending 3 residues before the CDR3 end, the germline J gene is used to fill in that end. The rearrangement joins TRBV10-3 to TRBJ2-2; D could derive from TRBD1 or TRBD2 (5 bases each). Germline lookup yields CDR1 ENHRY and CDR2 SYGVKD. The V and J ends lost 0 bases and 5 bases respectively, with 13 bases between them. The CDR3 totals 16 residues. The covered CDR3 bases are TGTGCCATCAGTGAGTCCCCGGGAAAGGGGACCGGGGAG. Protein: CAISESPGKGTGE. The whole CDR3 sequence is CAISESPGKGTGELFF.

This clone was counted at least ten times. The sequenced part of the CDR3 DNA is TGTGCCAGCAGTTTGACGCGGGAAGACACCGGGGAG. It yields the protein CASSLTREDTGE. The full CDR3 protein is CASSLTREDTGELFF. J is TRBJ2-2 and V is TRBV12-3 or TRBV12-4, with a possible D match to TRBD2 (6 bases). Coverage ceases 3 residues before the CDR3 finishes, and the germline J gene fills in the end. CDR3 length equals 15 residues. Trimming took 3 bases from V and 3 from J, leaving 11 bases between them.

Many counts were recorded for this clone. The read falls 3 residues short of the CDR3 end, and the missing part is taken from the germline J gene. The chain carries TRBV7-3 and TRBJ1-6, with D perhaps TRBD1 (6 bases). Germline V CDR1 and CDR2: SGHTA, FQGTGA. CDR3 length: 13 residues. Trimming took 5 bases from V and 10 from J, leaving 12 bases between them. The part of the CDR3 DNA that was read is TGTGCCAGCAGCCCACAGGGTCAATCACCC. Amino acid sequence: CASSPQGQSP. The whole CDR3 protein is CASSPQGQSPLHF. The full variable domain, with the rest looked up from reference TRBV7-3 and TRBJ1-6, is GAGVSQTPSNKVTEKGKYVELRCDPISGHTALYWYRQSLGQGPEFLIYFQGTGAADDSGLPNDRFFAVRPEGSVSTLKIQRTERGDSAVYLCASSPQGQSPLHFGNGTRLTVT.

This clone was seen at least ten times. This may arise from a read error, as a much more abundant clone is one base away. The read terminates 3 residues before the CDR3 end, so the remaining end is supplied by the germline J gene. The chain combines TRBV5-8 with TRBJ2-1, with D hard to call. The CDR3 length is 13 residues. Looked up from germline, CDR1 is SGHTS and CDR2 is YDEGEE. Trimming left V 0 bases short and J 8 bases short, with 9 bases between. Partial CDR3 DNA: TGTGCCAGCAGCTTGGTTAGCCCAGATGAG. Amino acid sequence: CASSLVSPDE. The full CDR3 protein reads CASSLVSPDEQFF.

This clone was observed many times. Read sequence stops 3 residues before the CDR3 end, and the germline J gene provides the missing end. This chain connects TRBV12-5 to TRBJ2-1; TRBD2 matches 8 bases. The CDR3 length is 18 residues. The germline V gene encodes CDR1 LGHNT and CDR2 FRNRAP. The V and J ends lost 6 bases and 8 bases, in that order; junction bases with no gene match: 21. The chain's CDR3 is CASGEPGPLAGGGDEQFF. Partial CDR3 DNA: TGTGCTAGTGGGGAACCAGGCCCACTCGCGGGGGGCGGGGATGAG.

This clone has a count of ten or more. The CDR3 end lies 3 residues beyond the end of the read and is filled in from the germline J gene. V is TRBV7-9 and J is TRBJ2-7; perhaps TRBD2 as D (6 bases). Germline values: CDR1 SEHNR, CDR2 FQNEAQ (reference sequence). The CDR3 is 13 residues long. Trimming cost V 5 bases and J 3 bases, with 11 bases left between them. The covered CDR3 bases are TGTGCCAGCAGCCCTCGGGACTTCTACGAG. Its protein is CASSPRDFYE. The entire CDR3 protein reads CASSPRDFYEQYF.

This clone appeared many times. Read data end 3 residues before the CDR3 end; the end is taken from the germline J gene. The chain uses TRBV2 and TRBJ2-3; 8 nucleotides agree with TRBD1. The V gene's germline CDR1 is SNHLY and CDR2 FYNNEI. V lost 8 bases, J lost 0 bases, and 10 bases stayed unmatched. The length of the CDR3 is 16 residues. The CDR3 sequence: CASDGTGFSSTDTQYF. CDR3 bases read: TGTGCCAGCGATGGGACAGGATTTTCTAGCACAGATACG.

At least ten counts were recorded for this clone. The read ends 3 residues shy of where the CDR3 ends; the end is completed using the germline J gene. V gene TRBV5-1 combines with J gene TRBJ1-5; weak D call: TRBD1 (6 bases). Trimming removed 7 bases at V and 6 bases at J, with 17 bases between. The CDR3 covers 14 residues. Germline V lookup: CDR1 SGHRS, CDR2 YFSETQ. CDR3 DNA (partial): TGCGCCAGCTCCCCACAGGGTGAAGGTCAGCCC. Its translation is CASSPQGEGQP. The whole CDR3 region reads CASSPQGEGQPQHF.

This clone showed up many times. The read finishes 3 residues shy of the CDR3 end, and the germline J gene is used to complete it. The rearrangement links TRBV2 to TRBJ1-1; no firm D call. The CDR3 is 14 residues long. The V and J ends lost 6 bases and 0 bases respectively, with 11 bases between them. CDR1 SNHLY and CDR2 FYNNEI come from the germline V gene. This CDR3 reads CASRFRQMNTEAFF. CDR3 DNA (partial): TGTGCCAGCAGGTTTAGACAAATGAACACTGAA.

This clone was recorded at least ten times. CDR3 DNA (partial): TGCGCCAGCAGCCTTGGACAGGGGGCAAGGGGTGAGACC. Protein sequence: CASSLGQGARGET. The CDR3, in full, reads CASSLGQGARGETQYF. The chain joins TRBV5-1 to TRBJ2-5; 11 nucleotides match TRBD1. The read halts 3 residues ahead of the CDR3 end, with the missing end drawn from the germline J gene. This CDR3 is 16 amino acids long. V trimming: 4 bases; J trimming: 5 bases; junction bases outside the gene matches: 10. Per the germline V gene, CDR1 is SGHRS and CDR2 is YFSETQ.

This clone came up many times. The observed sequence ends 3 residues before the CDR3 terminus, with the missing tail filled in from the germline J gene. The chain uses TRBV20-1 and TRBJ1-2; D might be TRBD1 (6 bases). CDR1 is DFQATT and CDR2 is SNEGSKA in the germline V gene (reference sequence). The CDR3 spans 15 residues. The V end was cut by 0 bases, the J end by 0 bases, with 11 bases between. The CDR3 loop is CSARDRGGANYGYTF. The DNA read from the CDR3 is TGCAGTGCTAGAGATCGAGGGGGAGCTAACTATGGC.